A selection of T cell receptor beta chains follows, all from one sample in a study of CD8 T cells in ankylosing spondylitis. TCRdb ran MiXCR on the 5' RACE reads and lists one entry per CDR3 protein. The sample consists of about 250,000 distinct CDR3 sequences, 30% to 40% of them appearing once. The sequenced material came from blood, either unsorted or a sorted T cell fraction (not recorded which). Receptors originate from a male donor with ankylosing spondylitis or in good health (not recorded which). CDR3s include the opening cysteine and the closing phenylalanine or tryptophan. Fields, in order: V gene, J gene, D gene, clone size, CDR3 protein, CDR3 DNA. The D gene is left open where the match is weak. Clone size is shown for a subset of rows, as once, few, many or a class of expanded clone.

>TRBV29-1|TRBJ2-7|TRBD1|-
CSGGEGQGRSYEQYF
TGCAGCGGCGGTGAGGGACAGGGTCGCTCCTACGAGCAGTACTTC
>TRBV29-1|TRBJ2-5|TRBD1|few
CSGGTGAETQYF
TGCAGCGGGGGGACAGGGGCCGAGACCCAGTACTTC
>TRBV20-1|TRBJ2-5|-|-
CSARDGGTGKETQYF
TGCAGTGCTAGAGATGGCGGGACTGGAAAGGAGACCCAGTACTTC
>TRBV7-8|TRBJ1-5|-|-
CASRRTPGVGQPQHF
TGTGCCAGCAGGCGAACCCCAGGGGTGGGTCAGCCCCAGCATTTT
>TRBV7-6|TRBJ2-2|-|-
CASSLTTSTGELFF
TGTGCCAGCAGCTTAACCACATCAACCGGGGAGCTGTTTTTT
>TRBV9|TRBJ2-7|-|many
CASSVDSGREQYF
TGTGCCAGCAGCGTAGACTCCGGGCGCGAGCAGTACTTC
>TRBV12-3/TRBV12-4|TRBJ2-2|TRBD1|-
CASSSGQGHTGELFF
TGTGCCAGCAGCTCTGGACAGGGCCACACCGGGGAGCTGTTTTTT
>TRBV20-1|TRBJ1-5|TRBD1|-
CSARASPGGRQPQHF
TGCAGTGCTAGGGCTAGCCCAGGGGGTCGTCAGCCCCAGCATTTT
>TRBV5-1|TRBJ2-3|-|-
CASNWGSSTDTQYF
TGCGCCAGCAACTGGGGCAGCTCCACAGATACGCAGTATTTT
>TRBV29-1|TRBJ2-1|TRBD2|many
CSVELAGGTANEQFF
TGCAGCGTTGAGTTAGCGGGGGGAACTGCGAATGAGCAGTTCTTC
>TRBV10-2|TRBJ2-7|-|-
CASSENIGQRGYEQYF
TGCGCCAGCAGTGAGAACATTGGACAGCGGGGTTACGAGCAGTACTTC
>TRBV29-1|TRBJ1-2|-|few
CSTRRGDGGYTF
TGCAGCACACGACGGGGGGATGGTGGCTACACCTTC
>TRBV20-1|TRBJ2-2|-|-
CSARLGAGGELFF
TGCAGTGCTAGACTCGGGGCGGGCGGGGAGCTGTTTTTT
>TRBV29-1|TRBJ2-7|TRBD1|-
CSVESLGTGPPYEQYF
TGCAGCGTTGAAAGTCTCGGGACAGGGCCACCCTACGAGCAGTACTTC
>TRBV20-1|TRBJ2-7|-|few
CSARDLEEVDEQYF
TGCAGTGCTAGAGACCTCGAAGAGGTCGACGAGCAGTACTTC
>TRBV27|TRBJ2-3|-|-
CASSLPPGGTDTQYF
TGTGCCAGCAGTTTACCCCCAGGGGGCACAGATACGCAGTATTTT
>TRBV28|TRBJ2-3|-|few
CASSLAEGTDTQYF
TGTGCCAGCAGTTTGGCAGAGGGCACAGATACGCAGTATTTT
>TRBV24-1|TRBJ2-1|-|few
CATSDGGTPSSYNEQFF
TGTGCCACCAGTGACGGCGGGACACCCAGCTCCTACAATGAGCAGTTCTTC
>TRBV5-1|TRBJ2-7|TRBD2|-
CASSIGLARSYEQYF
TGCGCCAGCAGCATTGGACTAGCGCGCTCCTACGAGCAGTACTTC
>TRBV30|TRBJ2-3|-|few
CAWSRLVADTQYF
TGTGCCTGGAGTCGACTAGTTGCAGATACGCAGTATTTT
>TRBV20-1|TRBJ2-1|-|many
CSASRGGLEQFF
TGCAGTGCCTCACGAGGGGGGCTTGAGCAGTTCTTC
>TRBV15|TRBJ2-7|-|-
CATSRTGLTYEQYF
TGTGCCACCAGCAGAACGGGACTGACCTACGAGCAGTACTTC
>TRBV6-1|TRBJ2-3|-|few
CASSRDSTDTQYF
TGTGCCAGCAGCCGCGACAGCACAGATACGCAGTATTTT
>TRBV7-9|TRBJ1-2|-|-
CASSPRIGLSGYTF
TGTGCCAGCAGTCCTAGGATAGGACTTTCCGGCTACACCTTC
>TRBV27|TRBJ2-3|-|-
CATMDLTDTQYF
TGTGCCACCATGGACCTCACAGATACGCAGTATTTT
>TRBV20-1|TRBJ2-7|-|many
CSARTVEQYF
TGCAGTGCTAGGACAGTCGAGCAGTACTTC
>TRBV5-1|TRBJ1-4|-|-
CASSLGSGDNEKLFF
TGCGCCAGCAGCTTGGGGTCGGGCGACAATGAAAAACTGTTTTTT
>TRBV28|TRBJ1-4|TRBD1|-
CASSFLTGGTNEKLFF
TGTGCCAGCAGTTTCCTGACAGGGGGCACTAATGAAAAACTGTTTTTT
>TRBV7-9|TRBJ2-1|-|-
CASSLERPYNEQFF
TGTGCCAGCAGCTTAGAGCGGCCTTACAATGAGCAGTTCTTC
>TRBV27|TRBJ1-1|-|-
CASILGDLAFF
TGTGCCAGCATCCTAGGGGATCTGGCTTTCTTT
>TRBV29-1|TRBJ1-2|-|few
CSVVGGGYGYTF
TGCAGCGTTGTGGGAGGGGGCTATGGCTACACCTTC
>TRBV30|TRBJ1-4|TRBD1|-
CAWSGQGEGELFF
TGTGCCTGGAGTGGACAGGGAGAGGGGGAACTGTTTTTT
>TRBV10-3|TRBJ2-3|-|-
CAISDLGQGGTDTQYF
TGTGCCATCAGTGACCTTGGACAGGGAGGGACAGATACGCAGTATTTT
>TRBV6-1|TRBJ1-5|-|-
CASRSDGSNQPQHF
TGTGCCAGCAGGTCGGACGGCAGCAATCAGCCCCAGCATTTT
>TRBV20-1|TRBJ1-6|-|-
CSAKTGLNSPLHF
TGCAGTGCTAAGACAGGCCTAAATTCACCCCTCCACTTT
>TRBV9|TRBJ2-5|-|few
CASSSRGRQETQYF
TGTGCCAGCAGTAGCCGGGGGAGGCAAGAGACCCAGTACTTC
>TRBV6-5|TRBJ2-2|-|-
CASSYYSRGTGELFF
TGTGCCAGCAGTTACTACTCTCGGGGCACCGGGGAGCTGTTTTTT
>TRBV6-1|TRBJ2-3|-|-
CASSPVGSYTQYF
TGTGCCAGCAGCCCCGTGGGGAGTTATACGCAGTATTTT
>TRBV6-5|TRBJ1-5|-|few
CASSYSVQPLNQPQHF
TGTGCCAGCAGTTATTCTGTACAGCCTCTCAATCAGCCCCAGCATTTT
>TRBV20-1|TRBJ2-1|-|-
CSADGTPPSYNEQFF
TGCAGTGCCGATGGGACACCTCCCTCCTACAATGAGCAGTTCTTC
>TRBV12-3/TRBV12-4|TRBJ2-1|-|few
CASSFGGAVNEQFF
TGTGCCAGCAGTTTCGGGGGAGCGGTCAATGAGCAGTTCTTC
>TRBV5-1|TRBJ1-5|-|few
CASSLLGEGQPQHF
TGCGCCAGCAGCTTGTTAGGGGAGGGACAGCCCCAGCATTTT
>TRBV20-1|TRBJ2-5|TRBD1|few
CSARRRDRQETQYF
TGCAGTGCGCGTCGCCGGGACAGACAAGAGACCCAGTACTTC
>TRBV18|TRBJ2-7|TRBD2|-
CASSAGGPLNEQYF
TGTGCCAGCTCAGCGGGGGGGCCCTTAAACGAGCAGTACTTC
>TRBV4-2|TRBJ2-5|TRBD2|-
CASSLGTSGFGYQETQYF
TGTGCCAGCAGCCTGGGGACTAGCGGGTTCGGGTACCAAGAGACCCAGTACTTC
>TRBV10-3|TRBJ2-3|-|-
CAISDGGPDTQYF
TGTGCCATCAGTGACGGGGGCCCAGATACGCAGTATTTT
>TRBV7-9|TRBJ2-5|TRBD1|-
CASSHGTGRGETQYF
TGTGCCAGCAGCCACGGGACAGGGCGTGGGGAGACCCAGTACTTC
>TRBV29-1|TRBJ2-1|-|many
CSAHYNEQFF
TGCAGCGCCCACTACAATGAGCAGTTCTTC
>TRBV12-3/TRBV12-4|TRBJ1-5|-|-
CASSWAGNQPQHF
TGTGCCAGCAGTTGGGCAGGCAATCAGCCCCAGCATTTT
>TRBV10-3|TRBJ2-3|TRBD2|-
CAISDFVAGDGDTQYF
TGTGCCATCAGTGACTTTGTAGCGGGGGATGGAGATACGCAGTATTTT
>TRBV10-2|TRBJ2-7|-|-
CASHGDYEQYF
TGCGCCAGCCATGGGGACTACGAGCAGTACTTC
>TRBV12-3/TRBV12-4|TRBJ2-1|-|-
CASSLQSHSYNEQFF
TGTGCCAGCAGTTTACAGAGCCACTCCTACAATGAGCAGTTCTTC